This TCR beta chain was documented in a study of T cells after yellow fever vaccination. As for the study in general: Preparation used SMART-Seq v4 Ultra Low Input for the low-cell-number fractions.

A single record per CDR3 protein comes from TCRdb applying MiXCR to the 5' RACE reads. Here the sample spans about 260,000 distinct CDR3 sequences, 13% being singletons. This CDR3 spans 15 amino acids. Per germline, CDR1 MNHEY and CDR2 SVGAGI. V dropped 5 bases and J dropped 5; count of bases not matched to a gene: 7. For this clonotype: Its antigen is not identified.

The study, taken as a whole, reports: Some clonotypes were seen in both the CD4 and the CD8 compartments. These made up a small share and likely arose from convergent recombination. A secondary response was less intense yet reached its peak sooner, at day 5 versus 15. Clones from primary vaccination mostly reappeared after the booster (about 97% CD4, approximately 86% CD8).

Source: CD4+ T cells sorted from PBMCs, taken 45 days after the yellow fever booster vaccination. This TCR came from a man between 25 and 39 years old who received the YFV17D yellow fever vaccine. V gene TRBV6-5 combines with J gene TRBJ2-2; 8 bases match TRBD2. The chain's CDR3 is CASSTERERTGELFF. The CDR3 DNA is TGTGCCAGCAGTACTGAGCGGGAGCGGACCGGGGAGCTGTTTTTT.